This TCR beta chain was retrieved from a study of T cell responses to AZD1222 COVID-19 vaccine (dated by TCRdb to the early 2020s). Describing the broader study: A total of 233 trial participants underwent TCR sequencing, of whom about 200 had received two doses of AZD1222 and some 26 had received two doses of the MenACWY control vaccine. Enrollment into the trials was organized by age into subgroups of 18-55, 56-69 and 70-plus years, and those subgroups contained around 150, 28 and 57 TCR-sequenced participants, respectively. The paper's findings and limits, for the study overall: After two AZD1222 doses, both the breadth and the depth of spike-specific TCRs were significantly higher than at day 0 and than in MenACWY recipients. CD4 TCRs associated with the vaccine covered the entire spike protein, and the dominant responses were in regions 160-218 and 743-854. Participants were mostly white British, with more females than males. The authors suggested clonal diversity may have been underestimated. Only six or seven AZD1222 recipients were SARS-CoV-2 seropositive at baseline, limiting conclusions about previously exposed vaccinees. The 56-69-year group was small, and its depth increase did not reach significance, likely because of low power. Epitopes outside the regions mutated in the B.1.351 and B.1.1.7 variants were reportedly recognized by nearly half of the unique spike-specific TCRs. Because no samples from the day 14 peak response were available, repertoires could be characterized only after the peak T cell response.

Points on this clone: It lacks a known antigen. The sample holds no much larger clone one base away, and base qualities are not on file.

Sample time point, as interpreted from the label and publication: about 28 days (+/-7) after the second vaccine dose. What this sample's treatment or condition label stands for: meningococcal conjugate vaccine given as trial control. Vaccinee samples were obtained from the UK trials COV001 and COV002, which included a single-blind randomized controlled phase 2/3 trial of AZD1222 (ChAdOx1 nCoV-19) in healthy adults. For TCRbeta chain sequencing, PBMC samples were collected from trial participants at day 0 and at day 28 after the second dose. The CDR3 regions of human TCRbeta chains were analyzed by immunosequencing. Per the source publication's procedure: TCRs in the repertoires were compared against a reference library of SARS-CoV-2-specific TCRs that had been generated with the MIRA antigen-specificity platform. Breadth was defined as the fraction of unique TCRs that were SARS-CoV-2-associated, and depth was defined as the fraction of total T cells that were SARS-CoV-2-associated. Using the MIRA data, every spike-specific TCR was mapped to the spike region that the TCR reacted to and assigned to either a CD4 or a CD8 class. Log10-transformed breadth and depth values were compared by one-way ANOVA with Sidak's multiple comparisons tests. This immuneACCESS table, as held by TCRdb, lists in-frame sequences with V and J called but not all clones. Of the missing ones, under half trace to an unresolved V gene in checked studies; the others have no known cause. The V and J calls and clone size are taken from that table; D and trimming were inferred from the DNA. For this sample there are roughly 100,000 clones; roughly 86% appear just once. 2.5% to 3.5% of the sample belongs to the ten largest clones.

According to the germline V gene, CDR1 reads SGDLS and CDR2 reads YYNGEE. The germline V end is reduced by 0 bases and the J end by 2 bases; junction bases left unmatched: 13. Spanning cysteine to phenylalanine, the CDR3 consists of 18 amino acids. Solely the CDR3 DNA is kept, with 54 bases framed from the first base. Recombination joined TRBV9 with TRBJ2-5; the junction holds 7 bases that match TRBD2. This receptor was obtained from an adult who received the MenACWY meningococcal vaccine as a control. This material consisted of peripheral blood, taken 28 days after the second dose of the MenACWY control vaccine. The DNA sequence is TGTGCCAGCAGCGTAGCGGAGCTGGGTTCGCGGGGGCAAGAGACCCAGTACTTC. Its protein is CASSVAELGSRGQETQYF.